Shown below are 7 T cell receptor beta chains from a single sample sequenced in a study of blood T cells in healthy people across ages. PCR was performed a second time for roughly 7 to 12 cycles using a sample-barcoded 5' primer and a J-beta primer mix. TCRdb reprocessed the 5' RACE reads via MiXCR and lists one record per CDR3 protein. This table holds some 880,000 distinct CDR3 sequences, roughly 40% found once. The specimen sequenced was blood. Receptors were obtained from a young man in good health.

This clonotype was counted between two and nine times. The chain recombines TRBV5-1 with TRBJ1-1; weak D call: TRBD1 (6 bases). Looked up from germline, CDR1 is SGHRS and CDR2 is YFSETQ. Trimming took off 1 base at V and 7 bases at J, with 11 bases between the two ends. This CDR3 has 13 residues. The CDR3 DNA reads TGCGCCAGCAGCTTGTCCGGGGGGCATGAAGCTTTCTTT. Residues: CASSLSGGHEAFF.

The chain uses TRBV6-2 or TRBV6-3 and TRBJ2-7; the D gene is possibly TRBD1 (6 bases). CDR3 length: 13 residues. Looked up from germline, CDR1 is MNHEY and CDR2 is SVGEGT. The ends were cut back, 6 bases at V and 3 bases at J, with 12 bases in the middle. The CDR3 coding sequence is TGTGCCAGCAGCCATCAGGGGTACTACGAGCAGTACTTC. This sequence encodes CASSHQGYYEQYF.

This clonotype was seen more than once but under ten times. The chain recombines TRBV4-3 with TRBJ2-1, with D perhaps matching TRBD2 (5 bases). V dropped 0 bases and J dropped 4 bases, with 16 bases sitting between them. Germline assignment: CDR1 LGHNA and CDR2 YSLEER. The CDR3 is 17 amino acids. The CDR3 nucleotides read TGCGCCAGCAGCCAAGATAGGTCGGCAGGACTGTACAATGAGCAGTTCTTC. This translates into CASSQDRSAGLYNEQFF.

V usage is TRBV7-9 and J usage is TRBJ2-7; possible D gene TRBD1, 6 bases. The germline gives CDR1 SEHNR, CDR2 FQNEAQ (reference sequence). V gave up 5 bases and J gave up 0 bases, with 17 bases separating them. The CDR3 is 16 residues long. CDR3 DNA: TGTGCCAGCAGCACCCGACCGGGACACAGCTCCTACGAGCAGTACTTC. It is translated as CASSTRPGHSSYEQYF.

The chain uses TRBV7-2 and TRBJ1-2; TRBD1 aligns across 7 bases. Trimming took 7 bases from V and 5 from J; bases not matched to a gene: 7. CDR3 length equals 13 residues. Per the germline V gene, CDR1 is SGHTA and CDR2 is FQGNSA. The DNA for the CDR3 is TGTGCCAGCACCTGCGGGACAGAGTATGGCTACACCTTC. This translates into CASTCGTEYGYTF.

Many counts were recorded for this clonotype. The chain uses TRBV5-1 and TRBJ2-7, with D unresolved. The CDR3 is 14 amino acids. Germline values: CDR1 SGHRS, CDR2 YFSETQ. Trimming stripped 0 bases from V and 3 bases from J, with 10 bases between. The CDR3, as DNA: TGCGCCAGCAGCTTGGTACGGACCGACTACGAGCAGTACTTC. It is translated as CASSLVRTDYEQYF. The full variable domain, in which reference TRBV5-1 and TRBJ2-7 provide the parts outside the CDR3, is KAGVTQTPRYLIKTRGQQVTLSCSPISGHRSVSWYQQTPGQGLQFLFEYFSETQRNKGNFPGRFSGRQFSNSRSEMNVSTLELGDSALYLCASSLVRTDYEQYFGPGTRLTVT.

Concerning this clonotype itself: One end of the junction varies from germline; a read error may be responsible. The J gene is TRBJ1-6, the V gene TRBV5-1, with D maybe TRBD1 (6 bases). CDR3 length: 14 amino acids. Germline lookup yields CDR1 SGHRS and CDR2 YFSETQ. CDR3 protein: CASSLQGEGSPPHF. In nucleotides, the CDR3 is TGCGCCAGCAGCCTACAGGGAGAAGGTTCACCCCCCCACTTT.